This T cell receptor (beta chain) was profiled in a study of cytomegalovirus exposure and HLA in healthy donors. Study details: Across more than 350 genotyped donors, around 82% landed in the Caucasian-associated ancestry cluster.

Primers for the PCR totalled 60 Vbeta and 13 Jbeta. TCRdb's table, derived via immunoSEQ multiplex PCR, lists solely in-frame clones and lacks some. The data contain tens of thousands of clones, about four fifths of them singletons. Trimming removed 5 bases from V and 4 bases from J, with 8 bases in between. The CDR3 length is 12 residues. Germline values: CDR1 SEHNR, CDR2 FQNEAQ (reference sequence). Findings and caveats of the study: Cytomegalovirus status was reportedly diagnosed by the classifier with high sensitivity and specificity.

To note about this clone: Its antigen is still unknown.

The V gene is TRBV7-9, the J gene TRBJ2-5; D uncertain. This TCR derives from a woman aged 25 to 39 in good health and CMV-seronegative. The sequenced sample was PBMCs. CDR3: CASSRRLETQYF. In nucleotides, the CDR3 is TGTGCCAGCAGCCGGAGATTAGAGACCCAGTACTTC.